Shown below are 8 T cell receptor beta chains from a single sample sequenced in a study of blood T cells in healthy people across ages. The second PCR ran about 6 to 12 cycles with a sample-barcoded 5' primer and J-beta primers. TCRdb recomputed calls from the 5' RACE reads with MiXCR, one row per CDR3 protein. The data show around 780,000 distinct CDR3 sequences, roughly 50% seen once. Input material: blood. These TCRs come from a man aged 40-49 years in good health.

This sequence joins TRBV30 and TRBJ2-7, with D unclear. Trimming removed 3 bases at V and 7 bases at J, with 13 bases between. Germline lookup yields CDR1 GTSNPN and CDR2 SVGIG (reference sequence). There are 12 residues in the CDR3. The CDR3 nucleotides are TGTGCCTGGAGCTTCAAGGTAGGGGAGCAGTACTTC. Translating it yields CAWSFKVGEQYF. The full variable domain, completed using reference TRBV30 and TRBJ2-7, is SQTIHQWPATLVQPVGSPLSLECTVEGTSNPNLYWYRQAAGRGLQLLFYSVGIGQISSEVPQNLSASRPQDRQFILSSKKLLLSDSGFYLCAWSFKVGEQYFGPGTRLTVT.

This clonotype was counted between two and nine times. This chain joins TRBV27 and TRBJ2-7; the match to TRBD1 covers 10 bases. In germline, CDR1 is MNHEY, CDR2 SMNVEV (reference sequence). This CDR3 is 14 amino acids long. Trimming at V came to 5 bases and at J to 5 bases, leaving 6 bases not matched to a gene. As DNA, the CDR3 is TGTGCCAGCAGTCCCCGGGACAGGGGAGACGAGCAGTACTTC. This translates into CASSPRDRGDEQYF.

This clonotype was detected only a few times. V gene TRBV4-3 combines with J gene TRBJ1-4; a possible D gene is TRBD1 (5 bases). Trimming shortened V by 1 base and J by 8 bases, and 11 bases separated the two germline ends. Germline lookup yields CDR1 LGHNA and CDR2 YSLEER. This CDR3 has 14 residues. CDR3 sequence (DNA): TGCGCCAGCAGCCAAGGGGGGGTCGTGGAAAAACTGTTTTTT. Protein sequence: CASSQGGVVEKLFF.

The CDR3 is CASSQEMRQNQHNEQFF. CDR3 in DNA: TGTGCCAGCAGCCAAGAGATGCGGCAGAACCAGCACAATGAGCAGTTCTTC. The chain is built from TRBV3-1 and TRBJ2-1; unclear D gene. This CDR3 is 17 amino acids long. The germline V gene encodes CDR1 LGHDT and CDR2 YNNKEL (reference sequence). With 0 bases removed from V and 5 bases from J, the gap between germline ends came to 17 bases.

In regard to this clonotype: As the CDR3 is not closed by the conserved phenylalanine or tryptophan, this likely results from a read error. The rearrangement joins TRBV5-5 to TRBJ2-4; D gene ambiguous. The J call may be mistaken, given a closer DNA end match to TRBJ2-7. The CDR3 length is 11 residues. Germline CDR1 is SGHKS and CDR2 is YYEKEE (reference sequence). The CDR3 reads CASSYPYEQYS. The CDR3 nucleotides are TGTGCCAGCAGTTACCCATACGAGCAGTACTCC.

This chain uses TRBV6-1 with TRBJ2-1; TRBD2 agrees at 13 bases. The CDR3 sequence is 16 residues long. CDR1 is MNHNS and CDR2 is SASEGT in the germline V gene. V lost 5 bases, J lost 8 bases, and 9 bases stayed unmatched. CDR3 region: CASSRRTSGSVDEQFF. The CDR3 nucleotides are TGTGCCAGCAGTCGTAGGACTAGCGGGAGTGTCGATGAGCAGTTCTTC.

The gene calls are TRBV6-2 or TRBV6-3 and TRBJ2-7; 10 positions agree with TRBD2. With 6 bases clipped from V and 4 bases from J, the junction kept 6 bases outside the gene matches. Germline values: CDR1 MNHEY, CDR2 SVGEGT. The CDR3 is 14 residues long. This chain's CDR3 is CASRTSGWRYEQYF. CDR3 in DNA: TGTGCCAGCAGGACTAGCGGGTGGCGTTACGAGCAGTACTTC.

In DNA form, the CDR3 reads TGTGCCAGCAGCGACCCAGGGGGCGAGACTGAAGCTTTCTTT. Protein: CASSDPGGETEAFF. The chain couples TRBV9 to TRBJ1-1; 8 bases line up with TRBD1. The CDR3 contains 14 residues. The trim removed 3 bases at V and 5 bases at J, leaving 6 bases unmatched. Germline V CDR1 and CDR2: SGDLS, YYNGEE.